The present entry profiles one T cell receptor (beta chain) with its context. Its target is unknown. RNA transcripts served as the template for amplifying TCR beta CDR3 regions. HTBI primers drove first-round RT-PCR of the TCR CDR3. TCRdb re-analysed the multiplex PCR reads in MiXCR, keeping a single row per CDR3 protein. The sample holds roughly 400,000 distinct CDR3 sequences, 15% to 17% seen once. This record belongs to a study of T cells in Graves' hyperthyroidism and ophthalmopathy. The germline V gene encodes CDR1 MGHDK and CDR2 SYGVNS. This CDR3 has 15 amino acids. V gave up 3 bases and J gave up 2 bases, with 12 bases separating them. General study results and limits: Also found in blood were most expanded thyroid clonotypes above 0.001. Ophthalmopathy, as predicted by the model, came a median about seven months after the prediction.

Sequenced input: blood. The chain links TRBV25-1 to TRBJ2-3; D is unclear. The source of this sequence is a woman between 18 and 29 years old with Graves' hyperthyroidism that later progressed to Graves' ophthalmopathy. CDR3 in DNA: TGTGCCAGCAGTGACCCCACGGTCTTCACAGATACGCAGTATTTT. Protein: CASSDPTVFTDTQYF.